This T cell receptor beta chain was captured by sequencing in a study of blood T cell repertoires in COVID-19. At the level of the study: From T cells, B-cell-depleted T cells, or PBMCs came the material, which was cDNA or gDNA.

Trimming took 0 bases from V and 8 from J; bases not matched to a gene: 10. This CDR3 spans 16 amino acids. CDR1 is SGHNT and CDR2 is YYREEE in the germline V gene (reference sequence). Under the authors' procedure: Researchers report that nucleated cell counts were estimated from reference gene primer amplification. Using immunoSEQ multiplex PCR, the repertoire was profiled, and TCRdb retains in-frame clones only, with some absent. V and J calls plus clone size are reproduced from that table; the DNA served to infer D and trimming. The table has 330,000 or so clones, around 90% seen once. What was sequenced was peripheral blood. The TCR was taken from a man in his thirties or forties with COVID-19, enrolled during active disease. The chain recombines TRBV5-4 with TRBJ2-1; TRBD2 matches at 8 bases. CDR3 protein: CASSLAISGGPDEQFF. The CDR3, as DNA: TGTGCCAGCAGCTTGGCCATATCGGGAGGGCCGGATGAGCAGTTCTTC. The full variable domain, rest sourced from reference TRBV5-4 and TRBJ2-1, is ETGVTQSPTHLIKTRGQQVTLRCSSQSGHNTVSWYQQALGQGPQFIFQYYREEENGRGNFPPRFSGLQFPNYSSELNVNALELDDSALYLCASSLAISGGPDEQFFGPGTRLTVL.